This T cell receptor (beta chain) stems from a study of T cell responses to AZD1222 COVID-19 vaccine. General study points: Vaccine-associated CD4 TCRs ranged over spike, dominating at 160-218 and 743-854. Females outnumbered males among donors, who were mostly white British; clonal diversity was possibly underestimated. Compared with day 0, the breadth and depth of the Spike-specific TCR repertoire rose significantly after two doses of AZD1222. Repertoires were collected only later (after the peak T cell response had occurred).

TCRdb's copy holds only in-frame clones and misses some; the assay was immunoSEQ multiplex PCR. The table lists 95,000 to 100,000 clones, 90% of them singletons. Trimming took 1 base from V and 6 from J, leaving 13 bases between them. The germline V gene encodes CDR1 KGHSH and CDR2 LQKENI. This CDR3 contains 15 residues. This clone was observed a handful of times. The antigen remains unidentified. Specimen: peripheral blood, collected on day 0 of AZD1222 vaccination. V usage is TRBV18 and J usage is TRBJ1-5; D is uncertain. This receptor was obtained from an adult in good health. The CDR3 region is CASSPQEFASQPQHF. The CDR3 nucleotides are TGTGCCAGCTCACCACAGGAATTTGCAAGTCAGCCCCAGCATTTT.